This T cell receptor (beta chain) was found in a study of breast tumors, draining lymph nodes, adjacent tissues. Axillary draining lymph nodes of breast cancer patients supplied the node samples. Trimming pared 2 bases from V and 4 bases from J, leaving 13 bases between. Germline CDR1 is SGHTA and CDR2 is FQGNSA. The CDR3 consists of 15 residues. Each CDR3 protein gets one entry after TCRdb re-called the multiplex PCR reads with MiXCR. The sample has under 85,000 distinct CDR3 sequences, about 20% seen once. Study-level findings and limits: Tumors had less TCR diversity than lymph nodes, more than nontumor tissue.

This clonotype was seen repeatedly, ten times or more. Its antigen is not identified. The source material was axillary lymph node tissue. This TCR derives from a female donor with breast cancer. Some clones in this sample may be carry-over from other donors' samples. The chain has TRBV7-2 and TRBJ2-3; a possible D gene is TRBD2 (6 bases). The CDR3 protein is CASSLIGGTADTQYF. CDR3 sequence (DNA): TGTGCCAGCAGCTTAATAGGCGGGACCGCAGATACGCAGTATTTT.